The following is a T cell receptor (beta chain) sequence with its context. This clone was seen once. The antigen it binds to is not known. Base qualities are not at hand, and no much larger clone is one base apart. The sample comes from a study of blood T cell repertoires in COVID-19 (dated by TCRdb to about 2020). Regarding the complete study: Samples from collaborators originated in the United States, Italy and Spain and spanned both the acute and convalescent phases of COVID-19. The prospective study material was composed of cDNA or gDNA derived from T cells, B-cell-depleted T cells, or PBMCs. Deeply sampled blood TCRbeta repertoires from subjects exposed to, actively infected with, or recovered from COVID-19 were included in the dataset. The repertoires were made available in a free public database intended to serve as a resource for research on the immune response to SARS-CoV-2. The samples were drawn from the first 160 participants of the ongoing ImmuneRACE study and from some 1,300 subjects provided by 6 global collaborators. The sample metadata nearly always contained a de-identified subject ID, COVID-19 status, age in years and sex. Where HLA class I and class II types were available, the types were taken from metadata supplied by the sample provider, not from assay-based typing.

Clipping removes 7 bases from V and 7 bases from J, with 4 as the unmatched junction base count. As encoded in the germline V gene, CDR1 is SGHRS while CDR2 is YFSETQ. The CDR3 sequence holds 13 residues, the cysteine and phenylalanine included. The only DNA kept is the CDR3, 39 bases in frame from the first base. Whole blood was collected in K2EDTA tubes by collaborating institutions according to the institutions' own protocols. Collaborator samples were shipped for TCRbeta analysis as frozen whole blood, isolated PBMCs, or DNA extracted from either sample type. The research as a whole found: Clinical and demographic metadata were provided uncurated, with the amount varying by source and participant.

TCRbeta CDR3 regions were amplified from genomic DNA using the immunoSEQ Assay, a bias-controlled multiplex PCR. Concerning the study's data processing: Within the assay, amplification of reference gene primers was used to estimate how many nucleated cells each sample contained. Sequence reads were collapsed and filtered to measure the absolute abundance of every unique TCRbeta CDR3 rearrangement. For each sample, productive Simpson clonality was calculated as the square root of Simpson's diversity index over productive rearrangements. TCRdb re-hosts the immuneACCESS table, in-frame sequences only. Its copies lack some clones; in the studies checked, an unresolved V gene accounts for under half of them, and the cause for the rest is not known. Clonal size and the V and J genes are those of that table, whereas D and trimming came from the DNA. The sample table contains over 200,000 clones; only one count was recorded for roughly 76% of them. Clones ranked in the top ten supply roughly 5% of the sample.

The sequence joins TRBV5-1 to TRBJ2-7; a stretch of 14 junction bases matches TRBD2. This clonotype originated in a human donor in a cohort sampled during active COVID-19. The sequenced sample was peripheral blood. In nucleotide form, the sequence is TGCGCCAGCCGACTAGCGGGAGGGGGAGAGCAGTACTTC. This codes for CASRLAGGGEQYF. Extended through the reference TRBV5-1 and TRBJ2-7 proteins, this CDR3 yields the full variable domain: KAGVTQTPRYLIKTRGQQVTLSCSPISGHRSVSWYQQTPGQGLQFLFEYFSETQRNKGNFPGRFSGRQFSNSRSEMNVSTLELGDSALYLCASRLAGGGEQYFGPGTRLTVT.